The present T cell receptor beta chain was sequenced within a study of T cells in localized non-small cell lung cancer. About this clone itself: Its matching antigen is unknown.

Clones were sequenced by immunoSEQ multiplex PCR, and TCRdb holds only the in-frame ones, with some missing. The sample yields tens of thousands of clones, 90% to 95% seen once. Overall study findings and caveats: The study detected a median around 50 of the top 100 tumor clones in adjacent lung. Adjacent uninvolved lung had the highest clonality, suggesting focused antigen responses.

V shed 4 bases, J shed 0 bases, and the junction held 11 bases outside the gene matches. This CDR3 comprises 18 residues. Germline CDR1 is MGHRA and CDR2 is YSYEKL. This specimen consisted of peripheral blood, obtained before any cancer treatment. The clonotype was recovered from a man aged 40 to 75 with stage I lung adenocarcinoma. The chain has TRBV4-1 and TRBJ1-4, with 7 positions matching TRBD1. CDR3 sequence: CASSRIPGQLATNEKLFF. The CDR3 DNA follows: TGCGCCAGCAGCCGAATCCCGGGACAGCTTGCAACTAATGAAAAACTGTTTTTT.